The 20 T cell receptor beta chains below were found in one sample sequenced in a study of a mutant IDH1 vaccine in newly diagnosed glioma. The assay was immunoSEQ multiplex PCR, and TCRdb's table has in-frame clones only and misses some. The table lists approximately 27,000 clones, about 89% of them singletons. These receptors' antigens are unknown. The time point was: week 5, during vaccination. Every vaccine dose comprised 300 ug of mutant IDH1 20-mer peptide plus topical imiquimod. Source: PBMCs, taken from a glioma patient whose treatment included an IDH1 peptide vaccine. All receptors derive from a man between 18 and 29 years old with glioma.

CDR3 protein: CAWSGTDTQYF. For the CDR3, the DNA is TGTGCCTGGAGTGGAACAGATACGCAGTATTTT. The rearrangement uses TRBV30 and TRBJ2-3; D is unclear. The CDR3 totals 11 residues. Germline-derived CDR1 and CDR2 are GTSNPN and SVGIG (reference sequence). Between the trimmed V and J ends, which lost 1 base and 3 bases, there was a span of 2 bases.

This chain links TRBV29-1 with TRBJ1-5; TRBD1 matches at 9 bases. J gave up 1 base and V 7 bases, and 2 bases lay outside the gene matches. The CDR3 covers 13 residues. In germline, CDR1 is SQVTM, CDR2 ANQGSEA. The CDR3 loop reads CSAQGASNQPQHF. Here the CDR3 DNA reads TGCAGCGCACAGGGGGCAAGCAATCAGCCCCAGCATTTT.

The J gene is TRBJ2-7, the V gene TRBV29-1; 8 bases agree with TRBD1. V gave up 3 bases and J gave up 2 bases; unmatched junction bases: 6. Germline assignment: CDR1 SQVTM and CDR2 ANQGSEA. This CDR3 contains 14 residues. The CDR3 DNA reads TGCAGCGTTGAGGGTCGGACAGGGACCTACGAGCAGTACTTC. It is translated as CSVEGRTGTYEQYF.

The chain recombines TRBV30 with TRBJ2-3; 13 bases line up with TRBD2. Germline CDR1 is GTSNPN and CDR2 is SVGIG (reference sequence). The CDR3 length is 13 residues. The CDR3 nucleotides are TGTGCTCGGACTAGCGGGGGACGCGATACGCAGTATTTT. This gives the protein CARTSGGRDTQYF.

The CDR3 bases are TGTGCCAGCAGCCCCAGGGGTACAGGAACAGGGGAAGCTTTCTTT. This codes for CASSPRGTGTGEAFF. The V call is TRBV7-9, the J call TRBJ1-1; a possible D gene is TRBD1 (6 bases). CDR1 and CDR2 from the germline V gene are SEHNR and FQNEAQ (reference sequence). Trimming left V 5 bases short and J 8 bases short, with 21 bases between. The CDR3 runs 15 residues.

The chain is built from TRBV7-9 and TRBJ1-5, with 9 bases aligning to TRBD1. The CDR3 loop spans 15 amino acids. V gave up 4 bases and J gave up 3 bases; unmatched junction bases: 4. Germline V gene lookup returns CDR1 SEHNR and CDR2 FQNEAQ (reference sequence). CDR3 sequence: CASSSGTGPNQPQHF. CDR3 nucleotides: TGTGCCAGCAGCTCGGGGACAGGGCCCAATCAGCCCCAGCATTTT.

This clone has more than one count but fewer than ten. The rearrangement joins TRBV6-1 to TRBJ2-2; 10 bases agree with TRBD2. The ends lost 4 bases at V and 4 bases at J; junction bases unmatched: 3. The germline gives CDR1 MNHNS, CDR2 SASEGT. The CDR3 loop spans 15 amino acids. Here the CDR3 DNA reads TGTGCCAGCAGTGTGGGACTAGCGATCACCGGGGAGCTGTTTTTT. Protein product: CASSVGLAITGELFF.

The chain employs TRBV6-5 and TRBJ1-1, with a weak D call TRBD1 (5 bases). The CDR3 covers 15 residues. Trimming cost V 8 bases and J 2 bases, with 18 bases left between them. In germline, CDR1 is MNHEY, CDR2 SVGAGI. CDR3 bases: TGTGCCAGCCTCACTCCCGGGACCTCAAACACTGAAGCTTTCTTT. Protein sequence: CASLTPGTSNTEAFF.

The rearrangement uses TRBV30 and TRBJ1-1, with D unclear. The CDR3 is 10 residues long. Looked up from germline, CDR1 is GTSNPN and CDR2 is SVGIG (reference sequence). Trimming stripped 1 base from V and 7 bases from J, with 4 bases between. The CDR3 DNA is TGTGCCTGGAGTGCAGGTGAAGCTTTCTTT. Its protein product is CAWSAGEAFF.

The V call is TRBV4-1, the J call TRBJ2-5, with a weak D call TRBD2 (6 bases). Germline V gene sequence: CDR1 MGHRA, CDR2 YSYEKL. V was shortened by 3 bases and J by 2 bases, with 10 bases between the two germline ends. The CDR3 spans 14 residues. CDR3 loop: CASSHRLDQETQYF. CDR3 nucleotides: TGCGCCAGCAGCCACAGACTAGATCAAGAGACCCAGTACTTC.

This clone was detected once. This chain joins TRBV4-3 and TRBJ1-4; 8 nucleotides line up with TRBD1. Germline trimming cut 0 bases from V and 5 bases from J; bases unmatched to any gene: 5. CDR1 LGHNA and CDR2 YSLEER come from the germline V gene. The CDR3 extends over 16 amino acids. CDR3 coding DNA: TGCGCCAGCAGCCAAGATCCGGGACAGGAGAATGAAAAACTGTTTTTT. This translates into CASSQDPGQENEKLFF.

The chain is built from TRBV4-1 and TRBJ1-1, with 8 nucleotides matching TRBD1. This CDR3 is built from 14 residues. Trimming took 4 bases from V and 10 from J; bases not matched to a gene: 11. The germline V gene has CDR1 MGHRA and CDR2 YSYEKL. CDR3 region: CASSPGQGADRAFF. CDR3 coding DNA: TGCGCCAGCAGCCCAGGGCAGGGGGCAGATAGAGCTTTCTTT.

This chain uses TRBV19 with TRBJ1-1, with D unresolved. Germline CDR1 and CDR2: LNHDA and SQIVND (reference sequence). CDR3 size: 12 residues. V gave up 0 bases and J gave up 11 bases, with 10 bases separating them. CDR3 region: CASSIDRVSAFF. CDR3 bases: TGTGCCAGTAGTATAGATCGCGTCTCGGCTTTCTTT.

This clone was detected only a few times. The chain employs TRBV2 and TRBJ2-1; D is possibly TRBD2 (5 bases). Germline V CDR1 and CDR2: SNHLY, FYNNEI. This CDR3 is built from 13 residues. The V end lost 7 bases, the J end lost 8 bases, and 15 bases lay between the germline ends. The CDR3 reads CASKREGGDEQFF. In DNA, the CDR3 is TGTGCCAGCAAACGGGAAGGTGGGGATGAGCAGTTCTTC. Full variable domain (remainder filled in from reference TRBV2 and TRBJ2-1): EPEVTQTPSHQVTQMGQEVILRCVPISNHLYFYWYRQILGQKVEFLVSFYNNEISEKSEIFDDQFSVERPDGSNFTLKIRSTKLEDSAMYFCASKREGGDEQFFGPGTRLTVL.

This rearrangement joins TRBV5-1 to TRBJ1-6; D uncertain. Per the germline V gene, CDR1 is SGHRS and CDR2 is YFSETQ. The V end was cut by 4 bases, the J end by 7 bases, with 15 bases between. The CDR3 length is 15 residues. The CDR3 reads CASSPSTVGNSPLHF. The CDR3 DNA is TGCGCCAGCAGCCCCTCAACAGTGGGGAATTCACCCCTCCACTTT.

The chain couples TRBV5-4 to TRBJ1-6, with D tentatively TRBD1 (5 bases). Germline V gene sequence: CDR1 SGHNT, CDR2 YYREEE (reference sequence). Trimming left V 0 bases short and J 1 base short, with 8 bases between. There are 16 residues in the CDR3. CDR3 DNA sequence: TGTGCCAGCAGCTTGGTGGGGGTGTCCTATAATTCACCCCTCCACTTT. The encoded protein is CASSLVGVSYNSPLHF.

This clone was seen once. The CDR3 nucleotides are TGTGCCAGCAGAACAGGGGGTACCGTCTATGGCTACACCTTC. Its protein is CASRTGGTVYGYTF. V usage is TRBV27 and J usage is TRBJ1-2, with 8 bases matching TRBD1. CDR1 and CDR2 (germline): MNHEY, SMNVEV (reference sequence). The CDR3 contains 14 residues. Trimming took 6 bases from V and 4 from J; bases not matched to a gene: 7.

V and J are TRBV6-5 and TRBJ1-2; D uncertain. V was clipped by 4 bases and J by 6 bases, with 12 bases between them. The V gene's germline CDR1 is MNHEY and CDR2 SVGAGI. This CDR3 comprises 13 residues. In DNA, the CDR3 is TGTGCCAGCAGTTCCGACGCCAGAAATGGCTACACCTTC. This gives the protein CASSSDARNGYTF.

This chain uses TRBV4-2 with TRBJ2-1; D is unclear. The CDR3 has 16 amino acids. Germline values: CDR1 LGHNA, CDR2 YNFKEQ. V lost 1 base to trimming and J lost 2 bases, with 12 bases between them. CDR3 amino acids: CASSQGDRPPYNEQFF. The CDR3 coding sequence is TGTGCCAGCAGCCAAGGTGACCGGCCCCCCTACAATGAGCAGTTCTTC.

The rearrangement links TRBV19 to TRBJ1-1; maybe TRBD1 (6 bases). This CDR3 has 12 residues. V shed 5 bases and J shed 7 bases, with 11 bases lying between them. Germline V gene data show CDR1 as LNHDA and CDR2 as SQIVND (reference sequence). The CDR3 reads CASSPIGGEAFF. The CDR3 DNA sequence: TGTGCCAGTAGTCCCATAGGGGGTGAAGCTTTCTTT.